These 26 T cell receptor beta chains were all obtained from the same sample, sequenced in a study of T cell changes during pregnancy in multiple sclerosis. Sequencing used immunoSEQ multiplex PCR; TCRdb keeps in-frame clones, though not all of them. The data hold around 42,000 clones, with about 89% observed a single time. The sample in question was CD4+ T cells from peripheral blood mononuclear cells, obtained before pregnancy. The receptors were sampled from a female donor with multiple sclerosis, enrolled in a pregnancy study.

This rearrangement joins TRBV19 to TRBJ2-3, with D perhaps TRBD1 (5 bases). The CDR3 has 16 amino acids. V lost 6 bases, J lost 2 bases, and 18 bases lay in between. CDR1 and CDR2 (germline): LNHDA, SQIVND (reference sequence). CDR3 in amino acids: CASSPPPRGPTDTQYF. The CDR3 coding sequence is TGTGCCAGTAGCCCCCCCCCAAGGGGCCCCACAGATACGCAGTATTTT.

The chain's CDR3 is CASSSRDTGSSPLHF. For the CDR3, the DNA is TGTGCCAGCAGCTCCCGCGATACAGGGTCTTCACCCCTCCACTTT. The chain is built from TRBV5-4 and TRBJ1-6; weak D call: TRBD1 (6 bases). This CDR3 has 15 residues. Germline V gene data show CDR1 as SGHNT and CDR2 as YYREEE (reference sequence). The V gene lost 3 bases and the J gene lost 9 bases, with 16 bases spanning the gap. The full variable domain, in which reference TRBV5-4 and TRBJ1-6 provide the parts outside the CDR3, is ETGVTQSPTHLIKTRGQQVTLRCSSQSGHNTVSWYQQALGQGPQFIFQYYREEENGRGNFPPRFSGLQFPNYSSELNVNALELDDSALYLCASSSRDTGSSPLHFGNGTRLTVT.

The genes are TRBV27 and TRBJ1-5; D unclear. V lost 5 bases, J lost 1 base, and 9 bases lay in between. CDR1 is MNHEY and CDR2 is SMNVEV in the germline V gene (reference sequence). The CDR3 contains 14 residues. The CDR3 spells CASSAGWSNQPQHF. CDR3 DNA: TGTGCCAGCAGTGCCGGGTGGAGCAATCAGCCCCAGCATTTT.

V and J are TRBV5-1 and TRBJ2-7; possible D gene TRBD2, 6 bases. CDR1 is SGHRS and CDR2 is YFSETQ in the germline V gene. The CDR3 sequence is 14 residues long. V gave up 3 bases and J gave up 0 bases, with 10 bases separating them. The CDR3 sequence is CASSSGLASYEQYF. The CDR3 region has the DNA TGCGCCAGCAGCTCGGGACTTGCCTCCTACGAGCAGTACTTC.

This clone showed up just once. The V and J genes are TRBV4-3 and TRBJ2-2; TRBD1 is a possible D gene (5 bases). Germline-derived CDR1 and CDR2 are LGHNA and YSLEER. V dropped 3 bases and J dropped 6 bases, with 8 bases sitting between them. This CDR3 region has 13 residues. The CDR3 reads CASSQGPAGELFF. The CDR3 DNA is TGCGCCAGCAGCCAGGGGCCAGCCGGGGAGCTGTTTTTT.

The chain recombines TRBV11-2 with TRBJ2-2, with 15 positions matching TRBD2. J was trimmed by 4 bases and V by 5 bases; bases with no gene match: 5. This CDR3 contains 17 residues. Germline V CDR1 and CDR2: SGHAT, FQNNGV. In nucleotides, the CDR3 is TGTGCCAGCAGCCCCCCGGGACTAGCGGGGGGCACCGGGGAGCTGTTTTTT. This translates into CASSPPGLAGGTGELFF.

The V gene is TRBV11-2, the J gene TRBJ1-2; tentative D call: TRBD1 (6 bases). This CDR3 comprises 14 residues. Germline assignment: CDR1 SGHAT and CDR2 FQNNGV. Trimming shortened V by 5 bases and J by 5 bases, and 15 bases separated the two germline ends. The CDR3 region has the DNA TGTGCCAGCAGCCCGTTTCGGACAGCTTATGGCTACACCTTC. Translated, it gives CASSPFRTAYGYTF.

CDR3 residues: CASSLGAVYTF. In DNA, the CDR3 is TGCGCCAGCAGCTTAGGGGCGGTCTACACCTTC. This chain uses TRBV5-1 with TRBJ1-2; TRBD1 might be the D (5 bases). The CDR3 has 11 residues. V was clipped by 2 bases and J by 10 bases, with 9 bases between them. CDR1 and CDR2 (germline): SGHRS, YFSETQ.

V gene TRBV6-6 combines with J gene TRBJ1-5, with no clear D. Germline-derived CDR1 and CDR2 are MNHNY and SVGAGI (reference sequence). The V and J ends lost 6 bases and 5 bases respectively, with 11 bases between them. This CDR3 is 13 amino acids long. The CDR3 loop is CASSPDKDQPQHF. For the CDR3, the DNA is TGTGCCAGCAGCCCCGACAAGGATCAGCCCCAGCATTTT.

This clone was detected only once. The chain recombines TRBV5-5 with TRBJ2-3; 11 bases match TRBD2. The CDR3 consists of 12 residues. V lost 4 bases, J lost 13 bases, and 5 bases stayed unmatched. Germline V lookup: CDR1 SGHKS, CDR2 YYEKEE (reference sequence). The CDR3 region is CASSLLAGEEYF. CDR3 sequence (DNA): TGTGCCAGCAGCCTACTAGCGGGGGAGGAGTATTTT. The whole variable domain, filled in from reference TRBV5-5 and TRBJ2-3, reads DAGVTQSPTHLIKTRGQQVTLRCSPISGHKSVSWYQQVLGQGPQFIFQYYEKEERGRGNFPDRFSARQFPNYSSELNVNALLLGDSALYLCASSLLAGEEYFGPGTRLTVL.

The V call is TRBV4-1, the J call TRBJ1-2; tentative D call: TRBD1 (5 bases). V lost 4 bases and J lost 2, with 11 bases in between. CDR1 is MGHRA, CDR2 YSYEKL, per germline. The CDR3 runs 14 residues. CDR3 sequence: CASSRVGGNYGYTF. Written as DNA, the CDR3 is TGCGCCAGCAGCCGAGTTGGGGGGAACTATGGCTACACCTTC.

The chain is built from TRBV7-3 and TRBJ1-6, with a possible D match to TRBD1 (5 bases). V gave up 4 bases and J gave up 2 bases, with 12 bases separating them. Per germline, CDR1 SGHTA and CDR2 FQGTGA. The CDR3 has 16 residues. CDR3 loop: CASSSPPGAYNSPLHF. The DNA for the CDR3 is TGTGCCAGCAGCTCCCCTCCGGGGGCCTATAATTCACCCCTCCACTTT.

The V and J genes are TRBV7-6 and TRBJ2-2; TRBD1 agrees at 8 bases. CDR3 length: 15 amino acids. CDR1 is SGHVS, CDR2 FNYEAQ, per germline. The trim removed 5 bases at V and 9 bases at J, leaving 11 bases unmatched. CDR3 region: CASSGMGQVGRELFF. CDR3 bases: TGTGCCAGCAGCGGTATGGGACAGGTGGGAAGGGAGCTGTTTTTT.

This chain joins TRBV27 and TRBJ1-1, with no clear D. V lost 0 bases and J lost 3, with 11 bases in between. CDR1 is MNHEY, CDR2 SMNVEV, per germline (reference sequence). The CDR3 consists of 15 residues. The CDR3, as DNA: TGTGCCAGCAGTTTATCATCGGGGTGGGACACTGAAGCTTTCTTT. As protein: CASSLSSGWDTEAFF.

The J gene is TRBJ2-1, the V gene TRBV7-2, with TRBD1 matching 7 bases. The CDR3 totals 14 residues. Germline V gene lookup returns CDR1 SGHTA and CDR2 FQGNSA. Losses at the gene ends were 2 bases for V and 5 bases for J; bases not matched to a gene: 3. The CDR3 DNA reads TGTGCCAGCAGCTTAACGGGACAGCACAATGAGCAGTTCTTC. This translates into CASSLTGQHNEQFF.

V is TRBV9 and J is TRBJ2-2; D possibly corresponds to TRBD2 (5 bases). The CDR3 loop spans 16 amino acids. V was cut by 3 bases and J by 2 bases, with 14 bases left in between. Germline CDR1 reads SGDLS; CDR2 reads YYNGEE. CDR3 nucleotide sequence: TGTGCCAGCAGCGCTGAGGGAGCCGTTAACACCGGGGAGCTGTTTTTT. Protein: CASSAEGAVNTGELFF.

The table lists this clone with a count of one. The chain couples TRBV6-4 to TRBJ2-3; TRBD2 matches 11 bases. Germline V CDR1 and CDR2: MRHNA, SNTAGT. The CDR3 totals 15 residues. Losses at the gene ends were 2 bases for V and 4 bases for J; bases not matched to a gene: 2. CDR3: CASSDPTSGADTQYF. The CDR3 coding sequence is TGTGCCAGCAGTGACCCGACTAGCGGGGCAGATACGCAGTATTTT.

The CDR3 spells CASSQGRGWYNEQFF. CDR3 in DNA: TGTGCCAGCAGCCAAGGCCGCGGATGGTACAATGAGCAGTTCTTC. This chain joins TRBV4-2 and TRBJ2-1, with no clear D. V lost 1 base and J lost 4, with 11 bases in between. The germline CDR1 and CDR2 sequences are LGHNA and YNFKEQ. This CDR3 has 15 amino acids.

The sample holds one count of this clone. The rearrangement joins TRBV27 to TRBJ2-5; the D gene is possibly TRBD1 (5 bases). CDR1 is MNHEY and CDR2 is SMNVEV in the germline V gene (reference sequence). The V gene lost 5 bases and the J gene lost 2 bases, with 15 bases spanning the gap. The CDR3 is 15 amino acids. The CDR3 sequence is CASSPSRVLQETQYF. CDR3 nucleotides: TGTGCCAGCAGTCCGAGCAGGGTGTTACAAGAGACCCAGTACTTC.

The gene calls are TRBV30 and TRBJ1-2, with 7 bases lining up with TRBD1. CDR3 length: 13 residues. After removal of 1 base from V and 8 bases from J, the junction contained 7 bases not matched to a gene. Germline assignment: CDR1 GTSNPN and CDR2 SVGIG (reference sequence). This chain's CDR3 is CAWSASLDRGYTF. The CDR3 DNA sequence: TGTGCCTGGAGTGCGTCCTTGGACAGGGGCTACACCTTC.

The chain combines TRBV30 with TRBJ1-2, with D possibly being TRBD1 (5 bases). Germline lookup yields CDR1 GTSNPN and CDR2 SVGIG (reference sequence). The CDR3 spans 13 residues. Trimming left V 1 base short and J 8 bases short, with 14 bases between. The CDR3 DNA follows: TGTGCCTGGAGTGCGTACAGGCTCGGAGGCTACACCTTC. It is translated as CAWSAYRLGGYTF.

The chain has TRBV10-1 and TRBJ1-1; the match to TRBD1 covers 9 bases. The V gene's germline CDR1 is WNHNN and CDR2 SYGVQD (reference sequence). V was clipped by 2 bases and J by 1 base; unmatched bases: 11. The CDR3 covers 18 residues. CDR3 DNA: TGCGCCAGCAGTGAGGGTCCGGACAGGGGTTTAAAGAACACTGAAGCTTTCTTT. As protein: CASSEGPDRGLKNTEAFF.

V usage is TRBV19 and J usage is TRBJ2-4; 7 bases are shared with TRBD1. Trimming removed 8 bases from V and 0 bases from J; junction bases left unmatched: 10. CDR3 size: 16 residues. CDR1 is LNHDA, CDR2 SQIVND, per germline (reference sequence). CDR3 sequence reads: CASAPGQRLAKNIQYF. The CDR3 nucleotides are TGTGCCAGTGCACCGGGACAGAGACTAGCCAAAAACATTCAGTACTTC.

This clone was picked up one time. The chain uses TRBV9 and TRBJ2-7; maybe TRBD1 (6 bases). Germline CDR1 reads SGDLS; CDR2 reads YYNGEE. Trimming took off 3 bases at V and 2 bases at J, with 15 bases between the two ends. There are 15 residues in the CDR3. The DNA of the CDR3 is TGTGCCAGCAGCGCACAGGGATCCGCCCCCTACGAGCAGTACTTC. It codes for CASSAQGSAPYEQYF.

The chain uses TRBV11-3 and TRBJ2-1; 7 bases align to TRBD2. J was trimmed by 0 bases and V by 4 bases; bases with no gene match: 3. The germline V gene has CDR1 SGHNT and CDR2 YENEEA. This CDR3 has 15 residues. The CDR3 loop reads CASSWEGSSYNEQFF. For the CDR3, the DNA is TGTGCCAGCAGCTGGGAGGGAAGCTCCTACAATGAGCAGTTCTTC.

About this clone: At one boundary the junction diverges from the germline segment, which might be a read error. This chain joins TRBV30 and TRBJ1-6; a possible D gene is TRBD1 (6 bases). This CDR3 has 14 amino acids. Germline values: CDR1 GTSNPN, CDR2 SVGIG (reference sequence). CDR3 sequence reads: CARSVNRVTSPLHF. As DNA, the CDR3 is TGTGCCCGGAGTGTGAACAGGGTAACTTCACCCCTCCACTTT.